A selection of T cell receptor beta chains follows, all from one sample in a study of blood T cell repertoires in COVID-19. Clones were sequenced by immunoSEQ multiplex PCR, and TCRdb holds only the in-frame ones, with some missing. Here the sample spans around 380,000 clones, 70% to 90% being singletons. The sequenced sample was PBMCs or T cells enriched from blood (not recorded which). The receptors derive from a man aged 25-45 years who had recovered from COVID-19. Each CDR3 is given with its conserved first and last residue. A D gene is named only where the DNA matches it firmly. The size of a clone is reported for some rows only, either as once, few or many, or as a class for expanded clones.

abundance | j_gene | d_gene | v_gene | CDR3nt | CDR3aa
few | TRBJ1-1 | TRBD1 | TRBV5-1 | TGCGCCAGCAGCGAGGGACAGGGCCTTCGCCCTGAAGCTTTCTTT | CASSEGQGLRPEAFF
- | TRBJ2-5 | - | TRBV19 | TGTGCCAGTAGTATAAGTGGGCAGAACCAAGAGACCCAGTACTTC | CASSISGQNQETQYF
- | TRBJ1-3 | - | TRBV5-1 | TGCGCCAGCAGCTTGGCCCGGCCGGGGGGAAACACCATATATTTT | CASSLARPGGNTIYF
- | TRBJ1-2 | TRBD1 | TRBV13 | TGTGCCAGCAGCTTAGAAGGGACAGGGGCGTATGGCTACACCTTC | CASSLEGTGAYGYTF
- | TRBJ2-1 | - | TRBV12-3/TRBV12-4 | TGTGCCAGCAGTTTGCGGGGTAGGCAGTTCTTC | CASSLRGRQFF
- | TRBJ2-1 | - | TRBV14 | TGTGCCAGCAGCCAAGCCCCGGGGAATGAGCAGTTCTTC | CASSQAPGNEQFF
- | TRBJ1-6 | - | TRBV28 | TGTGCCAGCAGTTTGGCGGGGGAACGGTGGGCCCTCCACTTT | CASSLAGERWALHF
- | TRBJ2-3 | - | TRBV7-2 | TGTGCCAGCAGCTCCCTGGTGGGGGGAACGCAGTATTTT | CASSSLVGGTQYF
few | TRBJ1-3 | - | TRBV6-5 | TGTGCCAGCACCACCGTCAGGGGAAACACCATATATTTT | CASTTVRGNTIYF
once | TRBJ1-2 | - | TRBV18 | TGTGCCAGCTCACCAAACCCAGGGCACAACTATGGCTACACCTTC | CASSPNPGHNYGYTF
- | TRBJ1-5 | TRBD1 | TRBV5-1 | TGCGCCAGCAGCGAAACGGACAGGGTTACTCAGCCCCAGCATTTT | CASSETDRVTQPQHF
- | TRBJ1-2 | TRBD1 | TRBV18 | TGTGCCAGCTCGAAACAGGGGGACTATGGCTACACCTTC | CASSKQGDYGYTF
- | TRBJ1-4 | TRBD1 | TRBV5-6 | TGTGCCAGCAGCGGACGTACCGGGACAGGGAATGAAAAACTGTTTTTT | CASSGRTGTGNEKLFF
once | TRBJ1-6 | - | TRBV5-1 | TGCGCCAGCAGCTTGGAGGGGATCGGGTCACCCCTCCACTTT | CASSLEGIGSPLHF
- | TRBJ2-1 | TRBD2 | TRBV29-1 | TGCAGTGCCCGGGGGGGTTGGACCTACAATGAGCAGTTCTTC | CSARGGWTYNEQFF
- | TRBJ1-6 | - | TRBV5-3 | TGTGCCAGAAGCTCCCTTTTTCGGTCTACTTTCTATAATTCACCCCTCCACTTT | CARSSLFRSTFYNSPLHF
- | TRBJ2-2 | TRBD1 | TRBV6-1 | TGTGCCAGCAGTGAGGTACAGGGGGCTCCCGGGGAGCTGTTTTTT | CASSEVQGAPGELFF
- | TRBJ2-3 | - | TRBV14 | TGTGCCAGCAGCCCCTGGTCGGCAGATACGCAGTATTTT | CASSPWSADTQYF
few | TRBJ2-7 | - | TRBV3-1/TRBV3-2 | TGTGCCAGCAGCCAAGGCCTGGCCCCCTACGAGCAGTACTTC | CASSQGLAPYEQYF
- | TRBJ1-1 | - | TRBV30 | TGTGCCTGGACAGGGAATCATTCACCTTTCTTT | CAWTGNHSPFF
- | TRBJ2-1 | TRBD2 | TRBV6-4 | TGTGCCAGCAGTGACTCGGGGGGGGTCAATGAGCAGTTCTTC | CASSDSGGVNEQFF
- | TRBJ2-5 | TRBD2 | TRBV4-3 | TGCGCCAGCAGCCAATCCCGTGGCGGGGGGGCCGAAGAGACCCAGTACTTC | CASSQSRGGGAEETQYF
- | TRBJ1-6 | - | TRBV6-1 | TGTGCCAGCAGTGAGGCAGGGGCGAGCTCCTATAATTCACCCCTCCACTTT | CASSEAGASSYNSPLHF
- | TRBJ2-3 | TRBD2 | TRBV14 | TGTGCCAGCAGCCAAGATTGGCTAGCGGGGGGACCCTACTCCACAGATACGCAGTATTTT | CASSQDWLAGGPYSTDTQYF
- | TRBJ1-2 | TRBD1 | TRBV3-1/TRBV3-2 | TGTGCCAGCAGCGGGACAGACTATGGCTACACCTTC | CASSGTDYGYTF
- | TRBJ2-7 | - | TRBV5-1 | TGCGCCAGCAGCTCAAGGACAGACTCCTACGAGCAGTACTTC | CASSSRTDSYEQYF
- | TRBJ1-1 | - | TRBV9 | TGTGCCAGCAGCGTACAGGGAACAGGCACTGAAGCTTTCTTT | CASSVQGTGTEAFF
- | TRBJ1-6 | - | TRBV27 | TGTGCCAGCACCCAGAACTCCTATAATTCACCCCTCCACTTT | CASTQNSYNSPLHF
- | TRBJ2-5 | - | TRBV29-1 | TGCAGCGCCGAGAAGCAGGGCGGACGAGAGACCCAGTACTTC | CSAEKQGGRETQYF
- | TRBJ2-2 | - | TRBV10-3 | TGTGCCATCAGTTCCGGGGTCACCGGGGAGCTGTTTTTT | CAISSGVTGELFF
once | TRBJ1-3 | - | TRBV9 | TGTGCCAGCAGTGCTAGCTCTGGAAACACCATATATTTT | CASSASSGNTIYF